This TCR beta chain was obtained from a study of shared clonotypes between healthy human individuals (dated by TCRdb to 2018 to 2021). As for the study more broadly: The cohort included three men and a couple of women between 18 and 49 years of age. For each donor, CD4 naive and CD4 memory were each run on three plates, CD8 naive on two plates, and CD8 memory on one plate. To estimate repertoire size and how much clonotype sharing occurs between individuals, the study deeply sequenced the blood TCR repertoires of several healthy adults. Different laboratories and diverse techniques were used to prepare libraries and sequence TCR repertoires, to increase sequencing depth and limit assay-specific biases. Per donor, leukapheresis produced somewhere between about 0.94 and 10 billion PBMCs. The research as a whole found: Sampling was restricted to blood, and TCR repertoires in tissue are likely to differ from TCR repertoires in blood. Based on pairwise subsampling, the degree of clonotype sharing among donors was expected to be affected by sequencing depth. Around 5.4% of naive CD4, 3.5% of naive CD8, about 2.1% of memory CD4, and about 0.4% of memory CD8 clonotypes were shared across a few donors. Clonotypes shared by all four sorted-subset donors showed higher generation probabilities than non-shared clonotypes. Larger estimated clonotype richness was generally found for naive subsets than for memory subsets. Even with the large sequencing depth, rarefaction of the sorted-subset datasets indicated that sequencing was incomplete. Because the study included a small number of donors, the genetic and exposure-history diversity represented was limited.

Trimming costs V 6 bases and J 3 bases, and their ends lie 9 bases apart. The CDR3, cysteine through phenylalanine, is 13 amino acids long. Of all the DNA, just the CDR3 is kept, 39 bases in frame from base 1. CDR1 and CDR2, per the germline V gene, are MDHEN and SYDVKM. Using the deep immunoSEQ assay, multiplex PCR amplified TCR CDR3 regions from genomic DNA. Genomic DNA extracted from each cell subset was distributed evenly over all wells of several immunoSEQ 96-well plates, and each plate served as one replicate. For sorted subsets, each replicate PCR was loaded with approximately 0.2 ug genomic DNA, equivalent to 25,000 to 35,000 T cell genomes. The purified libraries were quantified using a Qubit 3.0 fluorometer, sized with a Bioanalyzer 2100, and then quantified again using the KAPA Library Quantification kit. Every immunoSEQ 96-well plate was sequenced on a dedicated single-read 150-cycle Illumina NextSeq 550 flow cell. As for the original processing: Because only junctional sequences without quality scores were contained in the immunoSEQ output, filtering matching that applied to full-length reads could not be performed. To assign V/J genes and CDR3, sequences were annotated using PyIR, a Python wrapper for IgBLAST v1.9, with IMGT germline references. Reads were removed for weak V/J assignments (E-value above 1e-6), missing CDR3, stop codons, out-of-frame junctions, or ambiguous translated residues. V3J clonotypes were defined as sequences sharing the same inferred V gene, J gene, and CDR3 amino acid sequence. The percentage overlap between two repertoires was calculated by dividing the number of shared unique clonotypes by the size of the smaller repertoire. RTK rarefaction, the Chao1 estimator, and Recon v2.1 estimates of unobserved clonotypes were used to assess repertoire richness. Generation probabilities for all TCRbeta clonotypes obtained by the gDNA method from a handful of donors were computed using OLGA. Not all clones reach the TCRdb copy of this immuneACCESS table, which keeps in-frame sequences only. Checked studies attribute under half of the gap to unresolved V genes and leave the rest unexplained. Clone size and V and J calls were adopted from that table, with D and trimming inferred from the DNA. The sample includes about 340,000 clones, with around four fifths observed a single time. The ten most abundant clones make up about 10% of the sample.

This clone appeared a few times. The clone's antigen remains unknown. No much larger clonotype is one base removed from it; base qualities were not supplied. The donors were healthy, HIV-negative adults with no recently reported acute infections or vaccinations. All donors were Caucasian adults living in Nashville, Tennessee, USA. CD4+ T cells were enriched through magnetic negative selection, after which naive cells were positively selected on CD45RA and the remaining negative fraction served as the memory subset. Blood was obtained by leukapheresis, after which PBMCs were separated by Ficoll-Histopaque density gradient centrifugation and cryopreserved in liquid nitrogen vapor phase. Analytical flow cytometry was used to check the purity and quantity of every magnetically sorted T cell population. Each sorted fraction had its genomic DNA isolated and then quantified by UV absorbance on a Nanodrop 2000c.

The rearranged chain carries TRBV28 and TRBJ2-1; TRBD2 might be the D gene, on 6 matching bases. The clonotype originates from a young man in good health. Sequenced material: memory CD4+ T cells sorted from blood. What the cell subset or site label conveys for this sample: CD45RA-negative fraction. The CDR3 reads as follows: CASRSGYYNEQFF. In nucleotides, the sequence is TGTGCCAGCAGGAGCGGGTACTACAATGAGCAGTTCTTC.